Presented here are 14 T cell receptor beta chains from one specimen sequenced in a study of cytomegalovirus exposure and HLA in healthy donors. Amplification used 60 Vbeta primers and 13 Jbeta primers. Sequencing used immunoSEQ multiplex PCR; TCRdb keeps in-frame clones, though not all of them. Of roughly 98,000 clones listed, 65% to 85% are singletons. Material: PBMCs. The receptors come from a female donor in good health and CMV-seropositive.

As DNA, the CDR3 is TGTGCCAGCTCACCGGAGACAGGGGCCAACACTGAAGCTTTCTTT. Translated: CASSPETGANTEAFF. The rearrangement joins TRBV18 to TRBJ1-1, with 8 bases lining up with TRBD1. The CDR3 spans 15 residues. With 3 bases clipped from V and 2 bases from J, the junction kept 5 bases outside the gene matches. CDR1 and CDR2 (germline): KGHSH, LQKENI.

V gene TRBV7-3 combines with J gene TRBJ2-1, with 8 bases fitting TRBD2. Germline values: CDR1 SGHTA, CDR2 FQGTGA. The CDR3 has 15 amino acids. V lost 1 base, J lost 10 bases, and 9 bases stayed unmatched. CDR3 in DNA: TGTGCCAGCAGCTTAAGTGAGGTAGCGGGGAACGAGCAGTTCTTC. Encoded protein: CASSLSEVAGNEQFF.

This clone turned up a few times. V gene TRBV6-5 combines with J gene TRBJ1-1, with 8 bases that match TRBD1. V lost 1 base and J lost 11; bases outside the gene matches: 9. The germline CDR1 and CDR2 sequences are MNHEY and SVGAGI. This CDR3 spans 14 amino acids. CDR3 region: CASSYLSGGAGAFF. The CDR3 DNA reads as TGTGCCAGCAGTTACTTGTCAGGGGGCGCCGGGGCTTTCTTT.

The chain carries TRBV4-3 and TRBJ1-1; D call uncertain. The CDR3 runs 15 residues. Germline loops: CDR1 LGHNA, CDR2 YSLEER. The ends were cut back, 0 bases at V and 1 base at J, with 9 bases in the middle. The CDR3 is CASSQDTGTNTEAFF. The CDR3 nucleotides read TGCGCCAGCAGCCAAGACACGGGTACGAACACTGAAGCTTTCTTT.

The V gene is TRBV18, the J gene TRBJ2-7; 9 nucleotides align to TRBD2. The length of the CDR3 is 15 residues. Trimming took 3 bases from V and 6 from J; bases not matched to a gene: 9. Germline CDR1 KGHSH, CDR2 LQKENI. The CDR3 region is CASSPQRGASGEQYF. The DNA for the CDR3 is TGTGCCAGCTCACCCCAGCGGGGGGCCTCGGGCGAGCAGTACTTC.

The genes are TRBV27 and TRBJ1-1; 8 positions agree with TRBD1. Per the germline V gene, CDR1 is MNHEY and CDR2 is SMNVEV (reference sequence). Trimming removed 2 bases from V and 7 bases from J; junction bases left unmatched: 3. The CDR3 has 13 amino acids. In DNA, the CDR3 is TGTGCCAGCAGTTTAGCAGGGGGCGGTGAAGCTTTCTTT. Translating it yields CASSLAGGGEAFF.

The chain has TRBV2 and TRBJ2-5; no firm D call. Germline CDR1 is SNHLY and CDR2 is FYNNEI. CDR3 length: 13 residues. Trimming took 5 bases from V and 1 from J, leaving 8 bases between them. This CDR3 is CASSPSSQETQYF. As DNA, the CDR3 is TGTGCCAGCAGTCCCTCCTCCCAAGAGACCCAGTACTTC.

The J gene is TRBJ1-1, the V gene TRBV9; a possible D gene is TRBD1 (5 bases). CDR1 is SGDLS, CDR2 YYNGEE, per germline. With 4 bases removed from V and 0 bases from J, the gap between germline ends came to 10 bases. This CDR3 contains 14 residues. CDR3 bases: TGTGCCAGCAGCCGTGGGGGGTTGAACACTGAAGCTTTCTTT. Its protein is CASSRGGLNTEAFF.

This clone has just one count. V is TRBV25-1 and J is TRBJ2-5, with a tentative D call TRBD1 (6 bases). Germline CDR1 is MGHDK and CDR2 is SYGVNS. V was shortened by 6 bases and J by 4 bases, with 15 bases between the two germline ends. The CDR3 loop spans 14 amino acids. The chain's CDR3 is CASSLDRFLETQYF. DNA for the CDR3: TGTGCCAGCAGCCTCGACAGGTTTCTAGAGACCCAGTACTTC.

V usage is TRBV29-1 and J usage is TRBJ1-1; D not resolved. V dropped 4 bases and J dropped 11 bases, with 5 bases sitting between them. The CDR3 loop spans 8 amino acids. CDR1 SQVTM and CDR2 ANQGSEA come from the germline V gene. CDR3 amino acids: CSVGRAFF. DNA for the CDR3: TGCAGCGTTGGTCGGGCTTTCTTT.

The rearrangement links TRBV28 to TRBJ1-5, with a weak D call TRBD1 (5 bases). Trimming pared 2 bases from V and 4 bases from J, leaving 15 bases between. CDR3 length: 16 amino acids. Germline values: CDR1 MDHEN, CDR2 SYDVKM. The CDR3, as DNA: TGTGCCAGCAGTTTAGGGGCCCGGACGCTTAATCAGCCCCAGCATTTT. Protein product: CASSLGARTLNQPQHF.

This rearrangement joins TRBV5-5 to TRBJ2-7, with D unclear. V shed 1 base and J shed 1 base, with 3 bases lying between them. The CDR3 length is 12 residues. Germline V gives CDR1 SGHKS, CDR2 YYEKEE (reference sequence). Here the CDR3 DNA reads TGTGCCAGCAGCTTGACTTCCTACGAGCAGTACTTC. This translates into CASSLTSYEQYF.

The chain links TRBV2 to TRBJ2-1, with D tentatively TRBD1 (5 bases). Deletions cut 11 bases from V and 3 bases from J, with 23 bases between. The CDR3 sequence is 16 residues long. Germline V gives CDR1 SNHLY, CDR2 FYNNEI. The CDR3 is CASTRRYRNYYNEQFF. CDR3 nucleotides: TGTGCCTCAACTCGAAGGTACAGGAATTACTACAATGAGCAGTTCTTC.

J is TRBJ1-1 and V is TRBV30, with D possibly being TRBD1 (5 bases). The CDR3 has 13 amino acids. V was trimmed by 8 bases and J by 4 bases, leaving 17 bases between them. CDR1 and CDR2 (germline): GTSNPN, SVGIG (reference sequence). CDR3 sequence reads: CAQSTWGGTEAFF. CDR3 nucleotides: TGTGCCCAATCAACTTGGGGGGGCACTGAAGCTTTCTTT.